The present entry profiles one TCR beta chain with its context. The entry originates in a study of blood T cell repertoires in COVID-19. Study overall: PBMCs, B-cell-depleted T cells, or T cells provided the cDNA or gDNA that made up the material.

Germline loops: CDR1 KGHSH, CDR2 LQKENI. The V and J ends lost 1 base and 2 bases, in that order; junction bases with no gene match: 2. The CDR3 consists of 16 residues. In the study's own analysis: Nucleated cell number was recorded as an estimate derived from reference gene primer amplification. The assay was immunoSEQ multiplex PCR, and TCRdb's table has in-frame clones only and misses some. The V and J calls and clone size are taken from that table; D and trimming were inferred from the DNA. This table holds approximately 300,000 clones, about 85% found once. The sample comprised peripheral blood. The receptor comes from a woman between 45 and 65 years old with active or convalescent COVID-19. This chain uses TRBV18 with TRBJ2-5, with TRBD2 matching 12 bases. This CDR3 reads CASSPRLAGEQETQYF. Written as DNA, the CDR3 is TGTGCCAGCTCACCACGACTAGCGGGGGAACAAGAGACCCAGTACTTC.